The next 32 T cell receptor beta chains were all read from a single sample in a study of OX40 agonist ivuxolimab in advanced cancers. This table comes from immunoSEQ multiplex PCR, and its TCRdb copy is limited to in-frame clones, with some not included. This sample has just under 65,000 clones, with approximately 92% found just once. The source material was CD4+ or CD8+ T cells sorted from blood, sampled in a trial of the OX40 agonist ivuxolimab. All receptors derive from an adult with an advanced solid tumor such as melanoma, head and neck, liver or kidney cancer.

V is TRBV5-4 and J is TRBJ2-3, with 7 bases that match TRBD1. Germline assignment: CDR1 SGHNT and CDR2 YYREEE (reference sequence). J lost 1 base, V lost 4 bases, and 3 bases had no gene match. The CDR3 loop spans 14 amino acids. This CDR3 reads CASSRGQGTDTQYF. In DNA, the CDR3 is TGTGCCAGCAGCCGCGGACAGGGCACAGATACGCAGTATTTT. The variable domain in full, with the rest retrieved from reference TRBV5-4 and TRBJ2-3, is ETGVTQSPTHLIKTRGQQVTLRCSSQSGHNTVSWYQQALGQGPQFIFQYYREEENGRGNFPPRFSGLQFPNYSSELNVNALELDDSALYLCASSRGQGTDTQYFGPGTRLTVL.

The chain combines TRBV29-1 with TRBJ1-1; TRBD1 is a possible D gene (5 bases). This CDR3 has 13 residues. Germline V gene sequence: CDR1 SQVTM, CDR2 ANQGSEA. V was trimmed by 8 bases and J by 3 bases, leaving 16 bases between them. CDR3 amino acids: CSIKGRVDTEAFF. The CDR3 DNA reads as TGCAGCATTAAGGGGAGAGTGGACACTGAAGCTTTCTTT.

This sequence joins TRBV6-5 and TRBJ2-3; D unresolved. There are 14 residues in the CDR3. Germline assignment: CDR1 MNHEY and CDR2 SVGAGI. V was shortened by 6 bases and J by 0 bases, with 10 bases between the two germline ends. CDR3 residues: CASSSGFSTDTQYF. CDR3 sequence (DNA): TGTGCCAGCAGCTCAGGATTTAGCACAGATACGCAGTATTTT.

The chain recombines TRBV25-1 with TRBJ1-1, with a weak D call TRBD1 (5 bases). Germline values: CDR1 MGHDK, CDR2 SYGVNS. The CDR3 spans 13 residues. V was clipped by 5 bases and J by 4 bases, with 11 bases between them. DNA of the CDR3: TGTGCCAGCAGTACGACGGGGGGCACTGAAGCTTTCTTT. Its protein is CASSTTGGTEAFF.

The J gene is TRBJ1-3, the V gene TRBV6-5; D is unresolved. Germline CDR1 is MNHEY and CDR2 is SVGAGI. The CDR3 covers 13 residues. Trimming took 7 bases from V and 3 from J, leaving 10 bases between them. This chain's CDR3 is CASIHRLGNTIYF. The DNA of the CDR3 is TGTGCCAGCATTCACCGACTTGGAAACACCATATATTTT.

The chain carries TRBV5-4 and TRBJ2-1; 8 bases fit TRBD2. CDR3 length: 16 amino acids. The ends lost 0 bases at V and 10 bases at J; junction bases unmatched: 12. Germline V gives CDR1 SGHNT, CDR2 YYREEE (reference sequence). The CDR3 bases are TGTGCCAGCAGCTTGGCCGGCGGGGGGTCGGCTAAGGAGCAGTTCTTC. It encodes CASSLAGGGSAKEQFF. The full variable domain, its missing parts supplied by reference TRBV5-4 and TRBJ2-1, is ETGVTQSPTHLIKTRGQQVTLRCSSQSGHNTVSWYQQALGQGPQFIFQYYREEENGRGNFPPRFSGLQFPNYSSELNVNALELDDSALYLCASSLAGGGSAKEQFFGPGTRLTVL.

The chain carries TRBV5-4 and TRBJ1-2; 9 bases line up with TRBD1. From germline, CDR1 is SGHNT and CDR2 YYREEE (reference sequence). V lost 4 bases, J lost 6 bases, and 1 base stayed unmatched. The CDR3 spans 12 residues. CDR3 sequence: CASSRTGDGYTF. CDR3 DNA sequence: TGTGCCAGCAGCAGGACAGGGGATGGCTACACCTTC.

This clone came up a few times. This chain uses TRBV2 with TRBJ1-2, with D maybe TRBD1 (6 bases). Germline CDR1 and CDR2: SNHLY and FYNNEI. The CDR3 is 14 residues long. The V end lost 6 bases, the J end lost 3 bases, and 14 bases lay between the germline ends. The CDR3 loop reads CASRRQVSDYGYTF. The CDR3 nucleotides are TGTGCCAGCAGGCGACAGGTTTCGGACTATGGCTACACCTTC.

The chain couples TRBV7-2 to TRBJ2-1; D might be TRBD1 (5 bases). The CDR3 has 15 amino acids. V gave up 5 bases and J gave up 3 bases, with 14 bases separating them. Germline CDR1 is SGHTA and CDR2 is FQGNSA. Here the CDR3 DNA reads TGTGCCAGCAGCCTAAGCCCAGGGCTCTACAATGAGCAGTTCTTC. Residues: CASSLSPGLYNEQFF.

The rearrangement joins TRBV9 to TRBJ1-3, with a tentative D call TRBD1 (5 bases). This CDR3 has 16 amino acids. The germline V gene has CDR1 SGDLS and CDR2 YYNGEE. V gave up 0 bases and J gave up 0 bases, with 10 bases separating them. The CDR3 loop is CASSVGGRASGNTIYF. The CDR3 region has the DNA TGTGCCAGCAGCGTAGGGGGCAGGGCCTCTGGAAACACCATATATTTT.

Here the CDR3 DNA reads TGTGCCTCATTACCGGCCAGGGGAGATGGCTACACCTTC. The encoded protein is CASLPARGDGYTF. The V call is TRBV2, the J call TRBJ1-2; possibly TRBD1 for D (6 bases). This CDR3 is built from 13 residues. The V end was cut by 11 bases, the J end by 6 bases, with 19 bases between. Germline V gene data show CDR1 as SNHLY and CDR2 as FYNNEI.

The V call is TRBV5-4, the J call TRBJ1-1; D is perhaps TRBD1 (5 bases). The CDR3 is made up of 15 amino acids. CDR1 and CDR2 from the germline V gene are SGHNT and YYREEE (reference sequence). V shed 10 bases and J shed 0 bases, with 19 bases lying between them. The DNA for the CDR3 is TGTGCCTGCTCCGGGACCCCGACCATGAACACTGAAGCTTTCTTT. Translating it yields CACSGTPTMNTEAFF.

This chain joins TRBV29-1 and TRBJ2-3, with D possibly called TRBD1 or TRBD2 (5 bases each). The V gene's germline CDR1 is SQVTM and CDR2 ANQGSEA. V lost 7 bases, J lost 1 base, and 15 bases lay in between. The CDR3 is 14 amino acids. In DNA form, the CDR3 reads TGCAGCGCCGGCTTGAGGGGCCGCACAGATACGCAGTATTTT. Translated: CSAGLRGRTDTQYF.

This clone occurred once. This sequence joins TRBV18 and TRBJ2-1; 9 nucleotides align to TRBD2. This CDR3 comprises 15 residues. Trimming cost V 3 bases and J 6 bases; bases outside gene matches: 6. Germline V CDR1 and CDR2: KGHSH, LQKENI. CDR3: CASSPASGGTNEQFF. As DNA, the CDR3 is TGTGCCAGCTCACCGGCGAGCGGGGGGACCAATGAGCAGTTCTTC.

This clone was picked up a small number of times. V usage is TRBV9 and J usage is TRBJ2-1; D is perhaps TRBD1 (6 bases). With 1 base removed from V and 1 base from J, the gap between germline ends came to 6 bases. There are 14 residues in the CDR3. Per the germline V gene, CDR1 is SGDLS and CDR2 is YYNGEE. The CDR3 DNA reads as TGTGCCAGCAGCGTACAGGGGTCCTACAATGAGCAGTTCTTC. As protein: CASSVQGSYNEQFF.

V gene TRBV7-6 combines with J gene TRBJ1-1, with 7 nucleotides matching TRBD1. Germline assignment: CDR1 SGHVS and CDR2 FNYEAQ. Unmatched junction bases numbered 6, after V lost 5 bases and J lost 3 bases. The CDR3 covers 14 residues. The CDR3 region is CASSHGGGDTEAFF. The CDR3 DNA is TGTGCCAGCAGCCACGGAGGGGGCGACACTGAAGCTTTCTTT.

The chain combines TRBV18 with TRBJ2-1; D remains unclear. The CDR3 sequence is 14 residues long. V lost 1 base and J lost 8, with 12 bases in between. CDR1 and CDR2 from the germline V gene are KGHSH and LQKENI. The CDR3: CASSPLAIVDEQFF. DNA of the CDR3: TGTGCCAGCTCACCACTGGCGATTGTGGATGAGCAGTTCTTC.

The rearrangement uses TRBV6-6 and TRBJ1-2; TRBD1 agrees at 9 bases. This CDR3 has 15 amino acids. Trimming took 4 bases from V and 7 from J; bases not matched to a gene: 10. Per the germline V gene, CDR1 is MNHNY and CDR2 is SVGAGI (reference sequence). The CDR3 coding sequence is TGTGCCAGCAGTTTGCAACGGACAGGGGTGGTTGGCTACACCTTC. Translating gives CASSLQRTGVVGYTF.

The rearrangement links TRBV19 to TRBJ2-7; D remains unclear. Germline CDR1 reads LNHDA; CDR2 reads SQIVND (reference sequence). The ends were cut back, 3 bases at V and 5 bases at J, with 14 bases in the middle. The CDR3 sequence is 14 residues long. The CDR3 is CASSIRRRVNEQYF. The CDR3 DNA reads as TGTGCCAGTAGTATCCGACGGCGCGTCAACGAGCAGTACTTC.

The chain employs TRBV18 and TRBJ1-1; the D gene is possibly TRBD1 (5 bases). Between the trimmed V and J ends, which lost 5 bases and 3 bases, there was a span of 10 bases. Germline V gene lookup returns CDR1 KGHSH and CDR2 LQKENI. This CDR3 has 13 residues. CDR3 residues: CASSSRGDTEAFF. CDR3 sequence (DNA): TGTGCCAGCTCATCACGGGGGGACACTGAAGCTTTCTTT.

About this clone itself: The identical CDR3 is also encoded by other nucleotide sequences in the sample. J is TRBJ2-7 and V is TRBV18; unclear D gene. The V and J ends lost 2 bases and 0 bases respectively, with 5 bases between them. CDR3 size: 13 residues. The germline V gene encodes CDR1 KGHSH and CDR2 LQKENI. CDR3 sequence: CASSPTGSYEQYF. The CDR3 DNA sequence: TGTGCCAGCTCACCAACGGGCTCCTACGAGCAGTACTTC.

The genes are TRBV5-1 and TRBJ2-3; D may be TRBD1 (6 bases). The CDR3 has 17 amino acids. Trimming stripped 3 bases from V and 0 bases from J, with 17 bases between. Germline V gives CDR1 SGHRS, CDR2 YFSETQ. CDR3 sequence: CASSSYPGTTSTDTQYF. CDR3 nucleotide sequence: TGCGCCAGCAGCTCCTATCCCGGGACAACTAGCACAGATACGCAGTATTTT.

The genes are TRBV18 and TRBJ2-1, with 7 bases matching TRBD2. The CDR3 runs to 16 residues. V was clipped by 6 bases and J by 0 bases; unmatched bases: 8. Germline CDR1 and CDR2: KGHSH and LQKENI. The CDR3 protein is CASSRLAAFSYNEQFF. The CDR3 DNA follows: TGTGCCAGCTCTCGCCTAGCGGCCTTCTCCTACAATGAGCAGTTCTTC.

The chain links TRBV9 to TRBJ1-5; D is ambiguous. There are 14 residues in the CDR3. The germline V gene has CDR1 SGDLS and CDR2 YYNGEE. The V end lost 4 bases, the J end lost 2 bases, and 10 bases lay between the germline ends. CDR3 protein: CASSSWGGNQPQHF. The DNA of the CDR3 is TGTGCCAGCAGCTCTTGGGGTGGCAATCAGCCCCAGCATTTT.

This rearrangement joins TRBV6-6 to TRBJ1-2; 7 bases match TRBD1. The CDR3 covers 14 residues. The V and J ends lost 5 bases and 3 bases, in that order; junction bases with no gene match: 6. CDR1 MNHNY and CDR2 SVGAGI come from the germline V gene (reference sequence). The CDR3: CASSALDRDYGYTF. The CDR3 DNA sequence: TGTGCCAGCAGTGCCCTAGACAGGGACTATGGCTACACCTTC.

The chain combines TRBV7-9 with TRBJ1-1; 7 nucleotides line up with TRBD1. The germline V gene encodes CDR1 SEHNR and CDR2 FQNEAQ (reference sequence). CDR3 length: 18 residues. Trimming removed 1 base from V and 0 bases from J; junction bases left unmatched: 11. The CDR3 DNA reads TGTGCCAGCAGCTTAGGGCGCCTTAGACAGGGCATGAACACTGAAGCTTTCTTT. Encoded protein: CASSLGRLRQGMNTEAFF. The variable domain in full, completed from reference TRBV7-9 and TRBJ1-1, reads DTGVSQNPRHKITKRGQNVTFRCDPISEHNRLYWYRQTLGQGPEFLTYFQNEAQLEKSRLLSDRFSAERPKGSFSTLEIQRTEQGDSAMYLCASSLGRLRQGMNTEAFFGQGTRLTVV.

V usage is TRBV6-6 and J usage is TRBJ1-5, with D unresolved. Germline values: CDR1 MNHNY, CDR2 SVGAGI (reference sequence). This CDR3 contains 13 residues. Trimming left V 5 bases short and J 0 bases short, with 5 bases between. The CDR3 sequence: CASSDNSNQPQHF. In DNA form, the CDR3 reads TGTGCCAGCAGTGATAATAGCAATCAGCCCCAGCATTTT.

This chain connects TRBV2 to TRBJ1-1; no definite D call. In germline, CDR1 is SNHLY, CDR2 FYNNEI. With 4 bases removed from V and 11 bases from J, the gap between germline ends came to 14 bases. The CDR3 is 12 residues long. CDR3 in amino acids: CASSGDGGEAFF. CDR3 sequence (DNA): TGTGCCAGCAGTGGGGATGGCGGGGAGGCTTTCTTT.

The V gene is TRBV2, the J gene TRBJ1-3; possible D gene TRBD1, 5 bases. V lost 3 bases to trimming and J lost 8 bases, with 14 bases between them. Germline CDR1 SNHLY, CDR2 FYNNEI. The CDR3 runs to 14 residues. The CDR3 sequence is CASSDDDQGDTIYF. Here the CDR3 DNA reads TGTGCCAGCAGTGACGACGATCAGGGAGACACCATATATTTT.

This chain uses TRBV15 with TRBJ2-3, with unresolved D. Trimming took 0 bases from V and 9 from J, leaving 13 bases between them. Germline CDR1 is LNHNV and CDR2 is YYDKDF (reference sequence). The CDR3 covers 14 residues. CDR3 coding DNA: TGTGCCACCAGCAGAGATCAGGCGAGTGGGACGCAGTATTTT. It is translated as CATSRDQASGTQYF.

The gene calls are TRBV6-1 and TRBJ2-1, with a tentative D call TRBD1 (6 bases). The germline V gene encodes CDR1 MNHNS and CDR2 SASEGT. CDR3 length equals 16 residues. V dropped 2 bases and J dropped 1 base, with 12 bases sitting between them. For the CDR3, the DNA is TGTGCCAGCAGTGAATTATGGGGGCTGTCCTACAATGAGCAGTTCTTC. This sequence encodes CASSELWGLSYNEQFF.

This clone has just one count. The V gene is TRBV27, the J gene TRBJ1-5, with TRBD1 as a possible D gene (6 bases). Trimming left V 3 bases short and J 3 bases short, with 15 bases between. This CDR3 spans 16 amino acids. Germline CDR1 is MNHEY and CDR2 is SMNVEV (reference sequence). The DNA of the CDR3 is TGTGCCAGCAGTTTGAGGGGGAGGGGACACAATCAGCCCCAGCATTTT. Its translation is CASSLRGRGHNQPQHF.